A selection of T cell receptor beta chains follows, all from one sample in a study of blood T cells in healthy people across ages. TCRdb called the 5' RACE reads again in MiXCR, with one record for every CDR3 protein. The table has hundreds of thousands of distinct CDR3 sequences, roughly 20% seen once; the top ten hold 3.5% to 4%. The sample was blood. All receptors come from a man between 65 and 85 years old in good health. CDR3s include the opening cysteine and the closing phenylalanine or tryptophan. Each record gives: V gene, clone size, J gene, D gene, CDR3 length, CDR3 protein, CDR3 DNA. D genes are given only for firm matches. Size tells how often a clone was seen (once, few, many) or the class of an expanded clone, and some rows leave it out.

V gene: TRBV29-1; clone size: .; J gene: TRBJ2-1; D gene: .; CDR3 length: 15; CDR3 protein: CSVLTSSFSYNEQFF; CDR3 DNA: TGCAGCGTCCTCACTAGTTCTTTCTCCTACAATGAGCAGTTCTTC
V gene: TRBV12-3/TRBV12-4; clone size: .; J gene: TRBJ2-1; D gene: .; CDR3 length: 16; CDR3 protein: CASSLKAGPPGNEQFF; CDR3 DNA: TGTGCCAGCAGTTTAAAGGCCGGGCCCCCTGGAAATGAGCAGTTCTTC
V gene: TRBV4-2; clone size: .; J gene: TRBJ2-3; D gene: TRBD2; CDR3 length: 17; CDR3 protein: CASSRTGTSGSPDTQYF; CDR3 DNA: TGTGCCAGCAGTCGAACCGGGACTAGCGGGAGCCCAGATACGCAGTATTTT
V gene: TRBV14; clone size: .; J gene: TRBJ2-4; D gene: .; CDR3 length: 15; CDR3 protein: CASSPEGDAKNIQYF; CDR3 DNA: TGTGCCAGCAGCCCAGAGGGGGATGCCAAAAACATTCAGTACTTC
V gene: TRBV7-9; clone size: few; J gene: TRBJ2-7; D gene: .; CDR3 length: 15; CDR3 protein: CASSPDRAGFGEQYF; CDR3 DNA: TGTGCCAGCAGCCCCGACAGAGCAGGGTTTGGCGAGCAGTACTTC
V gene: TRBV5-1; clone size: few; J gene: TRBJ1-1; D gene: .; CDR3 length: 14; CDR3 protein: CASSFEVSNTEAFF; CDR3 DNA: TGCGCCAGCAGCTTTGAGGTCTCGAACACTGAAGCTTTCTTT
V gene: TRBV7-7; clone size: .; J gene: TRBJ2-3; D gene: TRBD1; CDR3 length: 14; CDR3 protein: CASSPTGPTDTQYF; CDR3 DNA: TGTGCTAGCAGCCCGACAGGGCCCACAGATACGCAGTATTTT
V gene: TRBV25-1; clone size: few; J gene: TRBJ2-7; D gene: .; CDR3 length: 15; CDR3 protein: CASSARETGAYEQYF; CDR3 DNA: TGTGCCAGCAGTGCCCGGGAGACAGGAGCCTACGAGCAGTACTTC
V gene: TRBV7-2; clone size: .; J gene: TRBJ1-2; D gene: .; CDR3 length: 16; CDR3 protein: CASSLALVREDYGYTF; CDR3 DNA: TGTGCCAGCAGCTTAGCGTTGGTCAGGGAGGACTATGGCTACACCTTC
V gene: TRBV6-2/TRBV6-3; clone size: .; J gene: TRBJ1-5; D gene: .; CDR3 length: 17; CDR3 protein: CASSPGQYHLSNQPQHF; CDR3 DNA: TGTGCCAGCAGTCCCGGACAGTATCACCTGAGCAATCAGCCCCAGCATTTT
V gene: TRBV7-7; clone size: .; J gene: TRBJ2-7; D gene: .; CDR3 length: 11; CDR3 protein: CASSTSLEQYF; CDR3 DNA: TGTGCTAGCAGCACCTCGCTCGAGCAGTACTTC
V gene: TRBV3-1; clone size: few; J gene: TRBJ1-2; D gene: .; CDR3 length: 12; CDR3 protein: CASSQSTYGYTF; CDR3 DNA: TGTGCCAGCAGCCAATCAACGTATGGCTACACCTTC
V gene: TRBV7-2; clone size: .; J gene: TRBJ1-4; D gene: .; CDR3 length: 15; CDR3 protein: CASSTTGTLGEKLFF; CDR3 DNA: TGTGCCAGCAGCACCACGGGGACCTTAGGTGAAAAACTGTTTTTT
V gene: TRBV28; clone size: .; J gene: TRBJ2-1; D gene: TRBD1; CDR3 length: 15; CDR3 protein: CASSTRDRGLDEQFF; CDR3 DNA: TGTGCCAGCAGCACTCGGGACAGGGGCTTGGATGAGCAGTTCTTC
V gene: TRBV13; clone size: few; J gene: TRBJ2-7; D gene: TRBD2; CDR3 length: 14; CDR3 protein: CASSSGLDSYEQYF; CDR3 DNA: TGTGCCAGCAGCTCGGGACTAGACTCCTACGAGCAGTACTTC
V gene: TRBV5-1; clone size: few; J gene: TRBJ1-1; D gene: TRBD1; CDR3 length: 14; CDR3 protein: CASRRGTGVTEAFF; CDR3 DNA: TGCGCCAGCCGCCGAGGGACAGGGGTGACTGAAGCTTTCTTT
V gene: TRBV29-1; clone size: .; J gene: TRBJ2-3; D gene: .; CDR3 length: 11; CDR3 protein: CSVDLGDTQYF; CDR3 DNA: TGCAGCGTCGATCTAGGAGATACGCAGTATTTT
V gene: TRBV6-5; clone size: many; J gene: TRBJ2-5; D gene: .; CDR3 length: 13; CDR3 protein: CASSFSGGETQYF; CDR3 DNA: TGTGCCAGCAGTTTCTCCGGGGGAGAGACCCAGTACTTC
V gene: TRBV28; clone size: .; J gene: TRBJ2-6; D gene: .; CDR3 length: 13; CDR3 protein: CASISTGANVLTF; CDR3 DNA: TGTGCCAGCATCAGTACAGGGGCCAACGTCCTGACTTTC
V gene: TRBV6-5; clone size: .; J gene: TRBJ2-1; D gene: TRBD1; CDR3 length: 15; CDR3 protein: CASSYGDRVDNEQFF; CDR3 DNA: TGTGCCAGCAGTTACGGGGACAGGGTCGACAATGAGCAGTTCTTC
V gene: TRBV28; clone size: few; J gene: TRBJ2-7; D gene: TRBD1; CDR3 length: 13; CDR3 protein: CASSLGQVYEQYF; CDR3 DNA: TGTGCCAGCAGCTTGGGACAGGTCTACGAGCAGTACTTC
V gene: TRBV27; clone size: few; J gene: TRBJ2-7; D gene: TRBD1; CDR3 length: 16; CDR3 protein: CASRQSDRGGSYEQYF; CDR3 DNA: TGTGCCAGCAGACAATCTGACAGGGGAGGATCCTACGAGCAGTACTTC
V gene: TRBV9; clone size: few; J gene: TRBJ2-1; D gene: TRBD2; CDR3 length: 20; CDR3 protein: CASSVAGLAGVAGRKNEQFF; CDR3 DNA: TGTGCCAGCAGCGTAGCGGGACTAGCGGGAGTCGCGGGTCGGAAGAATGAGCAGTTCTTC
V gene: TRBV6-2/TRBV6-3; clone size: few; J gene: TRBJ2-1; D gene: TRBD2; CDR3 length: 17; CDR3 protein: CASSSATSGRSYNEQFF; CDR3 DNA: TGTGCCAGCAGTTCGGCGACTAGCGGGAGATCCTACAATGAGCAGTTCTTC
V gene: TRBV3-1; clone size: .; J gene: TRBJ1-5; D gene: .; CDR3 length: 14; CDR3 protein: CASSRTASNQPQHF; CDR3 DNA: TGTGCCAGCAGCCGGACAGCTAGCAATCAGCCCCAGCATTTT
V gene: TRBV20-1; clone size: .; J gene: TRBJ1-6; D gene: TRBD1; CDR3 length: 17; CDR3 protein: CSARDPRQGVGNSPLHF; CDR3 DNA: TGCAGTGCTAGAGATCCGAGACAGGGAGTCGGAAATTCACCCCTCCACTTT
V gene: TRBV6-6; clone size: .; J gene: TRBJ2-7; D gene: TRBD2; CDR3 length: 15; CDR3 protein: CASSQLSGNSYEQYF; CDR3 DNA: TGTGCCAGCAGCCAACTTAGCGGGAACTCCTACGAGCAGTACTTC
V gene: TRBV5-1; clone size: few; J gene: TRBJ2-3; D gene: TRBD1; CDR3 length: 15; CDR3 protein: CASSSQGTYTDTQYF; CDR3 DNA: TGCGCCAGCAGCTCACAGGGGACCTACACAGATACGCAGTATTTT
V gene: TRBV10-3; clone size: .; J gene: TRBJ2-2; D gene: .; CDR3 length: 15; CDR3 protein: CAISVGTQNTGELFF; CDR3 DNA: TGTGCCATCAGTGTTGGGACCCAGAACACCGGGGAGCTGTTTTTT
V gene: TRBV4-1; clone size: .; J gene: TRBJ1-4; D gene: TRBD1; CDR3 length: 15; CDR3 protein: CASSQAGQNNEKLFF; CDR3 DNA: TGCGCCAGCAGCCAAGCGGGACAGAATAATGAAAAACTGTTTTTT
V gene: TRBV2; clone size: many; J gene: TRBJ2-4; D gene: .; CDR3 length: 14; CDR3 protein: CASNYDLSGNIQYF; CDR3 DNA: TGTGCCAGCAATTACGACCTCAGTGGAAACATTCAGTACTTC
V gene: TRBV7-3; clone size: .; J gene: TRBJ2-3; D gene: .; CDR3 length: 15; CDR3 protein: CASSFGGTSTDTQYF; CDR3 DNA: TGTGCCAGCAGCTTTGGCGGGACCAGCACAGATACGCAGTATTTT
V gene: TRBV5-1; clone size: few; J gene: TRBJ2-1; D gene: TRBD2; CDR3 length: 16; CDR3 protein: CASSDGLAGALNEQFF; CDR3 DNA: TGCGCCAGCAGCGACGGACTAGCGGGAGCTCTCAATGAGCAGTTCTTC
V gene: TRBV20-1; clone size: few; J gene: TRBJ1-2; D gene: .; CDR3 length: 11; CDR3 protein: CSASRGVGYTF; CDR3 DNA: TGCAGTGCTAGTAGGGGCGTGGGCTACACCTTC
V gene: TRBV11-2; clone size: many; J gene: TRBJ2-7; D gene: .; CDR3 length: 15; CDR3 protein: CASSLESATSYEQYF; CDR3 DNA: TGTGCCAGCAGCTTAGAATCCGCTACTAGCTACGAGCAGTACTTC
V gene: TRBV5-1; clone size: few; J gene: TRBJ2-7; D gene: .; CDR3 length: 13; CDR3 protein: CASSLRRGYEQYF; CDR3 DNA: TGCGCCAGCAGCTTGCGTCGAGGTTACGAGCAGTACTTC
V gene: TRBV7-9; clone size: .; J gene: TRBJ2-5; D gene: .; CDR3 length: 15; CDR3 protein: CASSLLQGGGETQYF; CDR3 DNA: TGTGCCAGCAGCCTACTACAGGGTGGGGGAGAGACCCAGTACTTC
V gene: TRBV6-2/TRBV6-3; clone size: .; J gene: TRBJ2-5; D gene: .; CDR3 length: 13; CDR3 protein: CASSYNVGETQYF; CDR3 DNA: TGTGCCAGCAGTTACAACGTGGGTGAGACCCAGTACTTC
V gene: TRBV6-5; clone size: few; J gene: TRBJ2-6; D gene: TRBD1; CDR3 length: 17; CDR3 protein: CASSWDRPDSGVNVLTF; CDR3 DNA: TGTGCCAGCAGTTGGGACAGACCAGACTCTGGGGTCAACGTCCTGACTTTC
V gene: TRBV29-1; clone size: .; J gene: TRBJ1-2; D gene: TRBD1; CDR3 length: 11; CDR3 protein: CSVVDREQYTF; CDR3 DNA: TGCAGCGTCGTAGACAGGGAACAATACACCTTC
V gene: TRBV25-1; clone size: .; J gene: TRBJ1-4; D gene: .; CDR3 length: 15; CDR3 protein: CACSEETTTNEKLFF; CDR3 DNA: TGTGCCTGCAGTGAGGAGACGACAACTAATGAAAAACTGTTTTTT
V gene: TRBV20-1; clone size: .; J gene: TRBJ2-1; D gene: TRBD1; CDR3 length: 15; CDR3 protein: CSARDVRGRFNEQFF; CDR3 DNA: TGCAGTGCTAGAGATGTGAGGGGGCGATTCAATGAGCAGTTCTTC